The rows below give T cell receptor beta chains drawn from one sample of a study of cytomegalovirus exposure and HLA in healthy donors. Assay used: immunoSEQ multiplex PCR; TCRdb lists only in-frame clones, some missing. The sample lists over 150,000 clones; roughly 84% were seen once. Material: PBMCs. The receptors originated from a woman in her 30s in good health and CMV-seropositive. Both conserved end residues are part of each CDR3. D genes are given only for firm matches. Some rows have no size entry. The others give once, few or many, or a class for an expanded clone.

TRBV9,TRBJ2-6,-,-,TGTGCCAGCAGCCCGGGGTGGGGGGCTGGGGCCAACGTCCTGACTTTC,CASSPGWGAGANVLTF
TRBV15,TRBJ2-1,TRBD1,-,TGTGCCACCAGCCTCGACAGGGGAGGCCTCAATGAGCAGTTCTTC,CATSLDRGGLNEQFF
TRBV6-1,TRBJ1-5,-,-,TGTGCCAGCAGCGACCCCCTAGGGAGTGCCCAGCATTTT,CASSDPLGSAQHF
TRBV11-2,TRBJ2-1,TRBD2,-,TGTGCCAGCAGCCGACTTAGCGGGAGCTCCTACAATGAGCAGTTCTTC,CASSRLSGSSYNEQFF
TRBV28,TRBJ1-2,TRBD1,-,TGTGCCAGCACCCCAACCCAGGGGGCGCGGGGCTACACCTTC,CASTPTQGARGYTF
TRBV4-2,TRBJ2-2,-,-,TGTGCCAGCAGCCAAGTCGCTAGCACCGGGGAGCTGTTTTTT,CASSQVASTGELFF
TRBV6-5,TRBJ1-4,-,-,TGTGCCAGCAGTTACCTCCCGGGAGGCGATGAAAAACTGTTTTTT,CASSYLPGGDEKLFF
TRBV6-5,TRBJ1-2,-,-,TGTGCCAGCAGTTACTCGAATAGAGGAGGCTACACCTTC,CASSYSNRGGYTF
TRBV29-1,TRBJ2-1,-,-,TGCAGCGTTAGTCCCCGAGGATCCAATGAGCAGTTCTTC,CSVSPRGSNEQFF
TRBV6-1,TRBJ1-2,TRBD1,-,TGTGCCAGCAGTGACACCGGGACAGGGTTGGGTGGCTACACCTTC,CASSDTGTGLGGYTF
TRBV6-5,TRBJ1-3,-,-,TGTGCCAGCAGGACGTCAGGGGGAAACACCATATATTTT,CASRTSGGNTIYF
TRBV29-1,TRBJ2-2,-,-,TGCAGCGTTGATACAGGGAACACCGGGGAGCTGTTTTTT,CSVDTGNTGELFF
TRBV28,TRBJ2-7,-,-,TGTGCCAGCAGCCATCACAGTGACCGGTTCTACGAGCAGTACTTC,CASSHHSDRFYEQYF
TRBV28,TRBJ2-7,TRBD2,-,TGTGCCAGCAGCGCCCCTCATTCTAGCGGGAGGGTCGGCGAGCAGTACTTC,CASSAPHSSGRVGEQYF
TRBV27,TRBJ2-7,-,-,TGTGCCAGCAGTTTTTCCCAAGGAGAGGCTGGAAACGAGCAGTACTTC,CASSFSQGEAGNEQYF
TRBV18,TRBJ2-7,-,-,TGTGCCAGCTCTCCCCCAGAGCGGTACGAGCAGTACTTC,CASSPPERYEQYF
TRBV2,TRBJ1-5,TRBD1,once,TGTGCCAGCACTTTTACAGGGGATCAGCCCCAGCATTTT,CASTFTGDQPQHF
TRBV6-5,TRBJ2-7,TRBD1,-,TGTGCCAGCAGTTACTCGGGCAGGGGGACCTACGAGCAGTACTTC,CASSYSGRGTYEQYF
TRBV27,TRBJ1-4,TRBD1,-,TGTGCCAGCAGTCCGGGACAGGGGTATGCAACTAATGAAAAACTGTTTTTT,CASSPGQGYATNEKLFF
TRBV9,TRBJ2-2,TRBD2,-,TGTGCCAGCAGCGCGAGACTAGCGGTTCACACCGGGGAGCTGTTTTTT,CASSARLAVHTGELFF
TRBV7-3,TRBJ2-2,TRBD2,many,TGTGCCAGCAGTTCCGGGACTAGCGGCACCGGGGAGCTGTTTTTT,CASSSGTSGTGELFF
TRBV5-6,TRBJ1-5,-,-,TGTGCCAGCAGCTTGACAGGGTCTCAGCCCCAGCATTTT,CASSLTGSQPQHF
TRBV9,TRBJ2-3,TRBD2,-,TGTGCCAGCAGCGTCGGACTAGGAAACACAGATACGCAGTATTTT,CASSVGLGNTDTQYF
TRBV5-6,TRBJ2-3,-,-,TGTGCCAGCAGCTTGGCCTCTGATACGCAGTATTTT,CASSLASDTQYF
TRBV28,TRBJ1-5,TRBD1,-,TGTGCCAGCAGGATCGGGACAGGGGGTCAGCCCCAGCATTTT,CASRIGTGGQPQHF
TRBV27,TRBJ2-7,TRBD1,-,TGTGCCAGCAGTCCGGGGACAGGGGGCTACGAGCAGTACTTC,CASSPGTGGYEQYF
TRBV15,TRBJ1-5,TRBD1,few,TGTGCCACCAGCAGCAAGACAGGGGACCAGCCCCAGCATTTT,CATSSKTGDQPQHF
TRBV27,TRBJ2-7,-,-,TGTGCCAGCAGTTCTCCCTGGCGGGATGGCGAGCAGTACTTC,CASSSPWRDGEQYF
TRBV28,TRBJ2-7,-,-,TGTGCCAGCAGTTTAAGGTTCGACAGCTCATACGAGCAGTACTTC,CASSLRFDSSYEQYF
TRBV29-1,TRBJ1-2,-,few,TGCAGCGTTGAGGGGGCGGACTATGGCTACACCTTC,CSVEGADYGYTF
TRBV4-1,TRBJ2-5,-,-,TGCGCCAGTGGTGTGGGAGGAAGGGAGACCCAGTACTTC,CASGVGGRETQYF
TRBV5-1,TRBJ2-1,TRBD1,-,TGCGCCAGCAGCTTAGGGACAGGGGTATACAATGAGCAGTTCTTC,CASSLGTGVYNEQFF
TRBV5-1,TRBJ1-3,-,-,TGCGCCAGCAGCTTCCAGGACTCGGCCAGCTCTGGAAACACCATATATTTT,CASSFQDSASSGNTIYF
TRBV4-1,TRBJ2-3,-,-,TGCGCCAGCAGCCAAGGTTGGGGGGGCGTACAAACAGATACGCAGTATTTT,CASSQGWGGVQTDTQYF
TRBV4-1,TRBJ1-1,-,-,TGCGCCAGCAGCCAACGGGGGGGAGACACTGAAGCTTTCTTT,CASSQRGGDTEAFF
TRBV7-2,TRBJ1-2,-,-,TGTGCCAGCAGTTCCTCACGGGCAGGGCAGTCTAACTATGGCTACACCTTC,CASSSSRAGQSNYGYTF
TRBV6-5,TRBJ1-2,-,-,TGTGCCAGCAGTTACTCAGAACTCTATGGCTACACCTTC,CASSYSELYGYTF
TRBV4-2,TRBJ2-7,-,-,TGTGCCAGCAGCCAAGCTCTGACGGGGAGCTCCTACGAGCAGTACTTC,CASSQALTGSSYEQYF
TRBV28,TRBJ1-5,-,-,TGTGCCAGCAGACAGGGAGAGCAGCCCCAGCATTTT,CASRQGEQPQHF
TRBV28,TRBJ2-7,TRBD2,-,TGTGCCAGCAGACCGGGACTAGCGGCGTACGAGCAGTACTTC,CASRPGLAAYEQYF
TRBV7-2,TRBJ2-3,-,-,TGTGCCAGCAGCTTTAGAGGACAGATAACAGATACGCAGTATTTT,CASSFRGQITDTQYF
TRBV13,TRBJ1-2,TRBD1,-,TGTGCCAGCAGCGTTAGGACAGGGAGGGCCACTAACTATGGCTACACCTTC,CASSVRTGRATNYGYTF
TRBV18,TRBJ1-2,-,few,TGTGCCAGCTCACCGATACAGGAACCCCAGGGCGGCTACACCTTC,CASSPIQEPQGGYTF
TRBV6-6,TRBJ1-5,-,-,TGTGCCAGCAGTTCCCTATCTCGAGGGATCAATCAGCCCCAGCATTTT,CASSSLSRGINQPQHF
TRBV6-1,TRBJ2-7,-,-,TGTGCCAGCAGTGAAATAGGTACAGTGGTATCCTACGAGCAGTACTTC,CASSEIGTVVSYEQYF
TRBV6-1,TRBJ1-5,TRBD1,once,TGTGCCAGCAGTGGCGAACCGGGACAGCTCAATCAGCCCCAGCATTTT,CASSGEPGQLNQPQHF
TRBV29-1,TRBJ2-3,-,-,TGCAGCGTTGAGTTCCCTAGCGGCACAGATACGCAGTATTTT,CSVEFPSGTDTQYF
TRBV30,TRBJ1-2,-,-,TGTGCCTGGTCAGGTGGTAACTATGGCTACACCTTC,CAWSGGNYGYTF
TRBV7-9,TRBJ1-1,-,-,TGTGCCAGCAGCCCCATGAACACTGAAGCTTTCTTT,CASSPMNTEAFF
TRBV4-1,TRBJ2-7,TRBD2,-,TGCGCCAGCAGCCAAGGACTAGCGGGGGGTTACGAGCAGTACTTC,CASSQGLAGGYEQYF
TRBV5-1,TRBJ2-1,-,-,TGCGCCAGCAGCTTCGGCTTGTTGGGGGGGGCGAATGAGCAGTTCTTC,CASSFGLLGGANEQFF
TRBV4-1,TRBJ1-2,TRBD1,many,TGCGCCAGCAGCCAGCAGACAGGGGGCCGACAGGGCTACACCTTC,CASSQQTGGRQGYTF
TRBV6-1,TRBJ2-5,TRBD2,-,TGTGCCAGCAGTTCCCGCGGGAGAGGGGAGACCCAGTACTTC,CASSSRGRGETQYF
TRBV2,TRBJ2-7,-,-,TGTGCCAGCAGTGAAGTGGCAGGGAAGTCCTACGAGCAGTACTTC,CASSEVAGKSYEQYF
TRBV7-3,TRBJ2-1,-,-,TGTGCCAGCAGCTTTGGGGGCGGCAGCTCCTACAATGAGCAGTTCTTC,CASSFGGGSSYNEQFF
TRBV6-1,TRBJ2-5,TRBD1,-,TGTGCCAGCAGTGGAGGACAGGGGGCGATTCTAGAGACCCAGTACTTC,CASSGGQGAILETQYF
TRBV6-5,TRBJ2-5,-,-,TGTGCCAGCCGAGGGCACCAAGAGACCCAGTACTTC,CASRGHQETQYF
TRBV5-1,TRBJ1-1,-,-,TGCGCCAGCACCGGCGACATGAACACTGAAGCTTTCTTT,CASTGDMNTEAFF
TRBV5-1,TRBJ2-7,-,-,TGCGCCAGCAGCTCAGGACTATACGAGCAGTACTTC,CASSSGLYEQYF
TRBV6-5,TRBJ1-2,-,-,TGTGCCAGCAGTAAAGGGCAGGGCGGCTATGGCTACACCTTC,CASSKGQGGYGYTF